These 8 T cell receptor beta chains originate from one sample sequenced in a study of cytomegalovirus exposure and HLA in healthy donors. The PCR made use of 60 Vbeta and 13 Jbeta primers. The protocol was immunoSEQ multiplex PCR, while the TCRdb copy is restricted to in-frame clones and leaves out a portion. The sample records about 200,000 clones, around nine tenths being singletons. Sequencing input: PBMCs. These receptors came from a woman aged 30 to 39 in good health and CMV-seronegative.

The gene calls are TRBV7-8 and TRBJ2-5; 11 bases agree with TRBD1. The length of the CDR3 is 19 residues. CDR1 and CDR2 from the germline V gene are SGHVS and FQNEAQ. The junction had 17 bases not matched to a gene; V was cut back by 3 bases and J by 5 bases. The CDR3 here is CASSFIPGQGGRTSETQYF. CDR3 coding DNA: TGTGCCAGCAGCTTTATACCGGGACAGGGGGGTCGGACATCGGAGACCCAGTACTTC.

The chain combines TRBV5-6 with TRBJ1-1; 11 bases are shared with TRBD1. Germline V CDR1 and CDR2: SGHDT, YYEEEE. V trimming: 2 bases; J trimming: 4 bases; junction bases outside the gene matches: 7. This CDR3 spans 16 amino acids. As DNA, the CDR3 is TGTGCCAGCAGCTTTGGGACAGGGGGAAAGGTCACTGAAGCTTTCTTT. As protein: CASSFGTGGKVTEAFF.

This clone was detected only a few times. This CDR3 is CASGALDGRNHNEQFF. The CDR3, as DNA: TGTGCCAGCGGGGCATTGGACGGGAGGAACCACAATGAGCAGTTCTTC. The genes are TRBV11-2 and TRBJ2-1; 7 positions agree with TRBD2. V dropped 8 bases and J dropped 5; count of bases not matched to a gene: 15. Germline assignment: CDR1 SGHAT and CDR2 FQNNGV. The CDR3 sequence is 16 residues long.

The chain joins TRBV7-9 to TRBJ2-2; D is unresolved. Trimming stripped 3 bases from V and 8 bases from J, with 4 bases between. The germline CDR1 and CDR2 sequences are SEHNR and FQNEAQ (reference sequence). There are 11 residues in the CDR3. CDR3 in amino acids: CASSFFGELFF. Written as DNA, the CDR3 is TGTGCCAGCAGCTTCTTTGGGGAGCTGTTTTTT.

This clone was seen a single time. This chain connects TRBV19 to TRBJ2-2, with D tentatively TRBD1 (6 bases). V gave up 4 bases and J gave up 4 bases, with 10 bases separating them. The CDR3 covers 14 residues. Germline V gives CDR1 LNHDA, CDR2 SQIVND (reference sequence). The CDR3 here is CASSSRGGTGELFF. The CDR3 DNA sequence: TGTGCCAGTAGTAGTCGAGGGGGCACCGGGGAGCTGTTTTTT. The full variable domain, with the rest looked up from reference TRBV19 and TRBJ2-2, is DGGITQSPKYLFRKEGQNVTLSCEQNLNHDAMYWYRQDPGQGLRLIYYSQIVNDFQKGDIAEGYSVSREKKESFPLTVTSAQKNPTAFYLCASSSRGGTGELFFGEGSRLTVL.

This clone appeared a single time. V usage is TRBV6-5 and J usage is TRBJ2-7; 12 bases align to TRBD2. The junction had 5 bases not matched to a gene; V was cut back by 5 bases and J by 3 bases. Germline-derived CDR1 and CDR2 are MNHEY and SVGAGI. The CDR3 consists of 15 residues. The CDR3 DNA reads TGTGCCAGCAGTCGCCCGGGACTAGCGGGCTACGAGCAGTACTTC. This gives the protein CASSRPGLAGYEQYF.

The chain combines TRBV15 with TRBJ2-2; TRBD2 matches at 7 bases. Germline loops: CDR1 LNHNV, CDR2 YYDKDF (reference sequence). The trim removed 5 bases at V and 7 bases at J, leaving 16 bases unmatched. The CDR3 is 17 residues long. The CDR3 region has the DNA TGTGCCACCAGCCCCGGTAGCGGTGGCGGGAGCATCGGGGAGCTGTTTTTT. The encoded protein is CATSPGSGGGSIGELFF.

The J gene is TRBJ2-2, the V gene TRBV30; 7 bases fit TRBD2. This CDR3 has 14 amino acids. The germline V gene encodes CDR1 GTSNPN and CDR2 SVGIG (reference sequence). Trimming cost V 3 bases and J 6 bases; bases outside gene matches: 7. CDR3: CAWRSGVLSGELFF. The CDR3 nucleotides read TGTGCCTGGAGAAGCGGGGTCCTATCCGGGGAGCTGTTTTTT.